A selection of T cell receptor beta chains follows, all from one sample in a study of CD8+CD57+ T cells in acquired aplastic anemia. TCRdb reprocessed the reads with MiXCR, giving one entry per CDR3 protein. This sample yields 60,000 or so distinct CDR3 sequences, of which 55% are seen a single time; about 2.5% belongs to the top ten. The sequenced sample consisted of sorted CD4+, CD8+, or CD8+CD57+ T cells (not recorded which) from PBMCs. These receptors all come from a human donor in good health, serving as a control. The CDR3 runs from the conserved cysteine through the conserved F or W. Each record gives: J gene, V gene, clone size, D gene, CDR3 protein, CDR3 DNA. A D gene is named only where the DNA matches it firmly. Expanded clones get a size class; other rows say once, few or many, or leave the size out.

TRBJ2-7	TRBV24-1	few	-	CATSAREASPYEQYF	TGTGCCACCAGTGCTAGAGAGGCGTCCCCCTACGAGCAGTACTTC
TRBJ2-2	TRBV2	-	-	CASSEVRNTGELFF	TGTGCCAGCAGTGAAGTTCGCAACACCGGGGAGCTGTTTTTT
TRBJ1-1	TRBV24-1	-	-	CATSDSGVVGKDTEAFF	TGTGCCACCAGTGATTCCGGGGTCGTGGGGAAAGACACTGAAGCTTTCTTT
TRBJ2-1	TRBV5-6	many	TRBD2	CASSPRVSRLAGSEQFF	TGTGCCAGCAGCCCCCGAGTAAGTAGACTAGCGGGGTCTGAGCAGTTCTTC
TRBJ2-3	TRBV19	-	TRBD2	CASSLPGLGSIIDTQYF	TGTGCCAGTAGTCTACCGGGACTAGGTTCGATTATAGATACGCAGTATTTT
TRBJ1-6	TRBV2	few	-	CASTGLSSYNSPLHF	TGTGCCAGCACCGGACTAAGCTCCTATAATTCACCCCTCCACTTT
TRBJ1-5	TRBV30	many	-	CAWSVFGEMEPQHF	TGTGCCTGGAGTGTATTCGGGGAGATGGAGCCCCAGCATTTT
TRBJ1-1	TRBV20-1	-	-	CSARDPTEAFF	TGCAGTGCTAGAGATCCAACTGAAGCTTTCTTT
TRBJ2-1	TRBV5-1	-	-	CASSLDMQSYNEQFF	TGCGCCAGCAGCTTGGATATGCAATCCTACAATGAGCAGTTCTTC
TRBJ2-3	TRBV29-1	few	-	CSVDRPQGTDTQYF	TGCAGCGTGGACCGACCCCAGGGAACGGATACGCAGTATTTT
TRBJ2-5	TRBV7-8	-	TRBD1	CASSSDRGQETQYF	TGTGCCAGCAGCTCGGACAGGGGCCAAGAGACCCAGTATTTC
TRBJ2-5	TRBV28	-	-	CASSLYIPRPGVETQYF	TGTGCCAGCAGTTTATATATCCCCCGACCAGGGGTGGAGACCCAGTACTTC
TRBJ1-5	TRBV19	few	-	CASSIDGQPQHF	TGTGCCAGTAGTATAGATGGGCAGCCCCAGCATTTT
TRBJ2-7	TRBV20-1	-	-	CSGGDEQYF	TGCAGTGGAGGCGACGAGCAGTACTTC
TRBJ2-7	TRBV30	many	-	CAWSVSRGPYF	TGTGCCTGGAGTGTAAGTCGGGGACCGTACTTC
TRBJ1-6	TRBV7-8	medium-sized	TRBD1	CASSPRTGSNSPLHF	TGTGCCAGCAGCCCTAGGACAGGATCTAATTCACCCCTCCACTTT
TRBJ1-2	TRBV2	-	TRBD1	CASSWTGDYGYTF	TGTGCCAGCAGTTGGACAGGGGACTATGGCTACACCTTC
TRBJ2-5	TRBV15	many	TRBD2	CATSRDLFGTSGSGETQYF	TGTGCCACCAGCAGAGATCTATTTGGGACTAGCGGGAGTGGGGAGACCCAGTACTTC
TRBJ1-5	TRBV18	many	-	CASSPENSNQPQHF	TGTGCCAGCTCACCCGAGAATAGCAATCAGCCCCAGCATTTT
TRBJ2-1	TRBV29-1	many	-	CSVGTPGSYNEQFF	TGCAGCGTGGGGACACCCGGCTCCTACAATGAGCAGTTCTTC
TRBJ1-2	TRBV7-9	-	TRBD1	CASSFEDRGRGYTF	TGTGCCAGCAGCTTCGAGGACAGGGGCCGGGGCTACACCTTC
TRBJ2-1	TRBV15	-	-	CATSSESARSSYNEQFF	TGTGCCACCAGCAGTGAGTCGGCCAGAAGCTCCTACAATGAGCAGTTCTTC
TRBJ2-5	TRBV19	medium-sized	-	CASSTVGPEETQYF	TGTGCCAGTAGCACCGTGGGTCCGGAAGAGACCCAGTACTTC
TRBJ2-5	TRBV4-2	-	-	CASSQTSLETQYF	TGTGCCAGCAGCCAAACCAGTCTTGAGACCCAGTACTTC
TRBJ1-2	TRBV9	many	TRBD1	CASSVDGQGGGGYTF	TGTGCCAGCAGCGTCGACGGACAGGGGGGGGGTGGCTACACCTTC
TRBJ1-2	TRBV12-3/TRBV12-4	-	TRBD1	CASSKDRGNYGYTF	TGTGCCAGCAGCAAGGACAGGGGGAACTATGGCTACACCTTC